The T cell receptor (beta chain) under discussion was sequenced for a study of cytotoxic CD8 clonotypes in ibrutinib-treated CLL. Study results and limitations: There were differences in sampling times between sustained-remission and progressing patients. Clonality (at baseline) was higher than in age-matched healthy donors and tracked circulating CD8+ T-cell counts. Public clonotypes were uncommon and contracted or stayed stable on treatment. An increase in clonality occurred at ibrutinib response, followed by a return toward baseline at progression.

The CDR3 loop spans 18 amino acids. Trimming cost V 2 bases and J 2 bases; bases outside gene matches: 9. Looked up from germline, CDR1 is MNHEY and CDR2 is SMNVEV (reference sequence). A word on this clone: Its matching antigen is unknown.

Generated by immunoSEQ multiplex PCR, the TCRdb table keeps only in-frame clones and is missing some. The sample yields approximately 170,000 clones, 70% to 90% seen once. V and J are TRBV27 and TRBJ2-1; TRBD2 aligns across 10 bases. This specimen was PBMCs, taken at disease progression, from a patient treated with ibrutinib. The receptor's source is a human donor with chronic lymphocytic leukemia. CDR3 coding DNA: TGTGCCAGCAGTTTACGGCGGGCTAGCGGGGGACCCTACAATGAGCAGTTCTTC. Translating it yields CASSLRRASGGPYNEQFF.